This T cell receptor (beta chain) stems from a study of blood T cell repertoires in COVID-19. In the study's own analysis: Scientists estimated how many nucleated cells there were by amplifying reference gene primers. Profiled with immunoSEQ multiplex PCR; TCRdb holds only in-frame clones, not every one. D and trimming come from the DNA, and the V and J calls and clone size come from that table. This table has some 670,000 clones, over 80% appearing once. Trimming removed 3 bases from V and 3 bases from J; junction bases left unmatched: 7. This CDR3 has 14 residues. Per germline, CDR1 GTSNPN and CDR2 SVGIG (reference sequence).

The sample consisted of peripheral blood. The sequence was obtained from a woman aged 18-29 years with acute or convalescent COVID-19. The chain employs TRBV30 and TRBJ1-2; 7 bases line up with TRBD1. The DNA of the CDR3 is TGTGCCTGGAGCGATACAGGGGACTACTATGGCTACACCTTC. This codes for CAWSDTGDYYGYTF. Based on the CDR3 plus reference TRBV30 and TRBJ1-2, the full variable domain is SQTIHQWPATLVQPVGSPLSLECTVEGTSNPNLYWYRQAAGRGLQLLFYSVGIGQISSEVPQNLSASRPQDRQFILSSKKLLLSDSGFYLCAWSDTGDYYGYTFGSGTRLTVV.